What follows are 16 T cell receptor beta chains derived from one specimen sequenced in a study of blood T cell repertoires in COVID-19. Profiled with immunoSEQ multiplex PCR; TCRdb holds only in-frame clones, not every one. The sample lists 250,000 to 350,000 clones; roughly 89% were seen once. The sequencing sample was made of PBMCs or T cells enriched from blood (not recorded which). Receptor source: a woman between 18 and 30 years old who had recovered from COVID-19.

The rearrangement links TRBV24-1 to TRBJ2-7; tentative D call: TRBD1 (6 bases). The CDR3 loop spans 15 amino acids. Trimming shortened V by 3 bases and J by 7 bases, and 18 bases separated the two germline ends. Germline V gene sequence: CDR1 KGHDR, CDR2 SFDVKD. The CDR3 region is CATSDPSSGAEEQYF. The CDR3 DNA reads TGTGCCACCAGTGATCCCTCCTCAGGGGCGGAGGAGCAGTACTTC.

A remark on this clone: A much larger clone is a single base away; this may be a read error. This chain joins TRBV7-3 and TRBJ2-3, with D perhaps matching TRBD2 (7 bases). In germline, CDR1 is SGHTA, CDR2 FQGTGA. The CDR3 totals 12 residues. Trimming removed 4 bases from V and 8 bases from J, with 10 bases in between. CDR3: CASSYREGTQYF. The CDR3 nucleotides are TGTGCCAGCAGCTACAGGGAGGGTACGCAGTATTTT.

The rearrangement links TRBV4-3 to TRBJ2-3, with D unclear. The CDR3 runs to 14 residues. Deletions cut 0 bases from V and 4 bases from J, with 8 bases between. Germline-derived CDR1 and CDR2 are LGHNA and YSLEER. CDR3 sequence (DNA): TGCGCCAGCAGCCAAGATCTGACTGCAGATACGCAGTATTTT. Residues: CASSQDLTADTQYF.

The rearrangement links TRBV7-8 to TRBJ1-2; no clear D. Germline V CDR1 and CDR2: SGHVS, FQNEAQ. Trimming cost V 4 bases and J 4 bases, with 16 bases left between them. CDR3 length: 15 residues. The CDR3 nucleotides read TGTGCCAGCAGCTCGGCCATTTGGGCTGGCTATGGCTACACCTTC. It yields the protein CASSSAIWAGYGYTF.

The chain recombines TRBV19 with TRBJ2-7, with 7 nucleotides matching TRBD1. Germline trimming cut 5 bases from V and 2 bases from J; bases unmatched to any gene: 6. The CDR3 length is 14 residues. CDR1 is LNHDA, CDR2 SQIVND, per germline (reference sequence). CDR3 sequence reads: CASSDRDRPYEQYF. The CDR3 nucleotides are TGTGCCAGTAGTGACCGGGACAGACCCTACGAGCAGTACTTC.

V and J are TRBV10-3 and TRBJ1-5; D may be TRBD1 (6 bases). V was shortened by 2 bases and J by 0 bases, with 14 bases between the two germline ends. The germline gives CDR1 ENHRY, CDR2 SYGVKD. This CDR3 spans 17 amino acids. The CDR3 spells CAISEAQAGDSNQPQHF. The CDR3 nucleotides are TGTGCCATCAGTGAGGCGCAGGCAGGGGATAGCAATCAGCCCCAGCATTTT.

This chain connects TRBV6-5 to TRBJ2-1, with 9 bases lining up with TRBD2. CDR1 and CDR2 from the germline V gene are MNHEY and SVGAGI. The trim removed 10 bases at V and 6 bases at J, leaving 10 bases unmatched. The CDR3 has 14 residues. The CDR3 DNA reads TGTGCCACTACATACAGCGGGAGGCCCAATGAGCAGTTCTTC. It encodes CATTYSGRPNEQFF.

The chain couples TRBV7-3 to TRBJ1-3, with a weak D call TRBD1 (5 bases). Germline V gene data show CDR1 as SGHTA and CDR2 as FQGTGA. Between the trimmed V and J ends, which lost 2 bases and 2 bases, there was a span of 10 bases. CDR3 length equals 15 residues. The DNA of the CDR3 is TGTGCCAGCAGCTTAGGCGGGGCAGCTGGAAACACCATATATTTT. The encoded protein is CASSLGGAAGNTIYF.

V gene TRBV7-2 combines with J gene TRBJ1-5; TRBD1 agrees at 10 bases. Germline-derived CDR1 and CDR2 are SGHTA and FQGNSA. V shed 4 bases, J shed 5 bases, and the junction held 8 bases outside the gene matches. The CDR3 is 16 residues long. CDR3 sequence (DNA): TGTGCCAGCAGCTATAGAGGCGGGACAGGGGATCAGCCCCAGCATTTT. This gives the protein CASSYRGGTGDQPQHF.

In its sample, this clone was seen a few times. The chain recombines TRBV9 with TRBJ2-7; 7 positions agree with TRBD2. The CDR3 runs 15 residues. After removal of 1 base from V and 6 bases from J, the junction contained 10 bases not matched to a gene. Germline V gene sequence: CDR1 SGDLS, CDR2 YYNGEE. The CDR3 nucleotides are TGTGCCAGCAGCGTACTCGCGGGAGAGGGCGGCGAGCAGTACTTC. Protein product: CASSVLAGEGGEQYF.

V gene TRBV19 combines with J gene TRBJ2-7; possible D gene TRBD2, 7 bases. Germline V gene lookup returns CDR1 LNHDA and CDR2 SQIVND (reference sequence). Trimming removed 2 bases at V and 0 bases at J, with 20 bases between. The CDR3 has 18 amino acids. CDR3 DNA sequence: TGTGCCAGTAGTATATTCGCCAGCGGGGACACCAGCTCCTACGAGCAGTACTTC. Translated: CASSIFASGDTSSYEQYF.

The CDR3 coding sequence is TGTGCCAGCAGCACACCGGGACTAGCGGATACGCAGTATTTT. Translated, it gives CASSTPGLADTQYF. The V call is TRBV7-9, the J call TRBJ2-3, with TRBD2 matching over 10 bases. The CDR3 runs 14 residues. The V and J ends lost 5 bases and 6 bases, in that order; junction bases with no gene match: 5. Germline V CDR1 and CDR2: SEHNR, FQNEAQ (reference sequence).

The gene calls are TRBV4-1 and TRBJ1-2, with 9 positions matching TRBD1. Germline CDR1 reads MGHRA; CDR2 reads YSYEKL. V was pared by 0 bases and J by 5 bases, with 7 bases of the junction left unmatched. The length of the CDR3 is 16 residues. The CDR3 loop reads CASSQDLSDRGYGYTF. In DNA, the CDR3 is TGCGCCAGCAGCCAAGATTTGAGTGACAGGGGGTATGGCTACACCTTC.

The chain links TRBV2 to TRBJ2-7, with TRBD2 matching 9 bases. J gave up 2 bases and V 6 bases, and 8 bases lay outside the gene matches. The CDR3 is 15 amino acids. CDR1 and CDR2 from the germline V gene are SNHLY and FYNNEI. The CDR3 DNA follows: TGTGCCAGCAGCGCCGAGAGCGGGGGGACCTACGAGCAGTACTTC. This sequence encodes CASSAESGGTYEQYF.

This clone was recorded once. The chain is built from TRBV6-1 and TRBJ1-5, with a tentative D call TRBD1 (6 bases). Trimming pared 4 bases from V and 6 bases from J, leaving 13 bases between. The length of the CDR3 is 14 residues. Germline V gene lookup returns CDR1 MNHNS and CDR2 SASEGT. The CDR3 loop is CASSVQGNRQPQHF. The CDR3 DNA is TGTGCCAGCAGTGTACAGGGAAATCGTCAGCCCCAGCATTTT.

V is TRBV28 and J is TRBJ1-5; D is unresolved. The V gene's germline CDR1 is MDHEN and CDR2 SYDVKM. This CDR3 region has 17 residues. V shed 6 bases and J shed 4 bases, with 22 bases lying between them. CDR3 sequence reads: CASSQAMAGSPNQPQHF. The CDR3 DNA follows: TGTGCCAGCAGCCAAGCCATGGCAGGCTCCCCAAATCAGCCCCAGCATTTT.